Each of the 14 T cell receptor beta chains below was sequenced from the same sample in a study of blood T cell repertoires in COVID-19. Method: immunoSEQ multiplex PCR; TCRdb's copy keeps in-frame clones and lacks some. The data contain tens of thousands of clones, around 86% of them singletons. The specimen sequenced was peripheral blood. These receptors all come from a man in his fifties or sixties with active or convalescent COVID-19.

The J gene is TRBJ1-6, the V gene TRBV4-3; D is unresolved. Germline V CDR1 and CDR2: LGHNA, YSLEER. The CDR3 has 15 amino acids. The V end was cut by 2 bases, the J end by 4 bases, with 9 bases between. The DNA of the CDR3 is TGCGCCAGCAGCCAACAGAGAGGGTATAATTCACCCCTCCACTTT. Amino acids: CASSQQRGYNSPLHF.

The genes are TRBV6-2 or TRBV6-3 and TRBJ1-1; 7 bases fit TRBD1. V lost 4 bases, J lost 4 bases, and 9 bases stayed unmatched. CDR1 and CDR2 (germline): MNHEY, SVGEGT. CDR3 length: 15 residues. CDR3 bases: TGTGCCAGCAGTTCCTCAGGGGGTCGTCGCACTGAAGCTTTCTTT. This translates into CASSSSGGRRTEAFF.

The rearrangement links TRBV7-6 to TRBJ2-3, with D tentatively TRBD2 (5 bases). This CDR3 has 15 amino acids. Germline CDR1 reads SGHVS; CDR2 reads FNYEAQ. V shed 2 bases and J shed 2 bases, with 11 bases lying between them. The CDR3: CASSLQASPTDTQYF. The DNA of the CDR3 is TGTGCCAGCAGCTTACAAGCTAGCCCCACAGATACGCAGTATTTT.

This chain joins TRBV7-8 and TRBJ2-1, with D maybe TRBD1 (6 bases). Deletions cut 7 bases from V and 8 bases from J, with 21 bases between. The CDR3 runs to 15 residues. From germline, CDR1 is SGHVS and CDR2 FQNEAQ. The CDR3 sequence is CASTVSSRGQDEQFF. CDR3 DNA sequence: TGTGCCAGCACGGTTAGTTCCAGGGGACAAGATGAGCAGTTCTTC.

Only a few counts were recorded for this clone. The rearrangement uses TRBV24-1 and TRBJ2-7; no clear D gene. Germline V gene data show CDR1 as KGHDR and CDR2 as SFDVKD. The CDR3 is made up of 15 amino acids. V lost 3 bases to trimming and J lost 2 bases, with 13 bases between them. For the CDR3, the DNA is TGTGCCACCAGTGATATCACAGCCCCAACCTACGAGCAGTACTTC. It translates to CATSDITAPTYEQYF.

The chain recombines TRBV2 with TRBJ1-5, with TRBD1 matching over 7 bases. CDR1 SNHLY and CDR2 FYNNEI come from the germline V gene. This CDR3 comprises 14 residues. J gave up 6 bases and V 6 bases, and 8 bases lay outside the gene matches. In DNA, the CDR3 is TGTGCCAGCAGCCTACAGGGGATCCGTCAGCCCCAGCATTTT. It encodes CASSLQGIRQPQHF.

The V gene is TRBV5-1, the J gene TRBJ2-1; 10 bases line up with TRBD2. J lost 0 bases, V lost 2 bases, and 14 bases had no gene match. This CDR3 has 20 residues. CDR1 is SGHRS and CDR2 is YFSETQ in the germline V gene. The CDR3 loop is CASSFSIYSGGRSSYNEQFF. CDR3 nucleotides: TGCGCCAGCAGCTTTTCTATATATAGCGGGGGGCGTAGCTCCTACAATGAGCAGTTCTTC. Drawing the rest from reference TRBV5-1 and TRBJ2-1, the complete variable domain is KAGVTQTPRYLIKTRGQQVTLSCSPISGHRSVSWYQQTPGQGLQFLFEYFSETQRNKGNFPGRFSGRQFSNSRSEMNVSTLELGDSALYLCASSFSIYSGGRSSYNEQFFGPGTRLTVL.

Written as DNA, the CDR3 is TGTGCCAGTAGTTCGACAGGGGACTACGAGCAGTACTTC. Its translation is CASSSTGDYEQYF. The J gene is TRBJ2-7, the V gene TRBV19; 8 bases match TRBD1. V trimming: 5 bases; J trimming: 3 bases; junction bases outside the gene matches: 3. The CDR3 covers 13 residues. The germline V gene encodes CDR1 LNHDA and CDR2 SQIVND (reference sequence). The full variable domain, with the rest looked up from reference TRBV19 and TRBJ2-7, is DGGITQSPKYLFRKEGQNVTLSCEQNLNHDAMYWYRQDPGQGLRLIYYSQIVNDFQKGDIAEGYSVSREKKESFPLTVTSAQKNPTAFYLCASSSTGDYEQYFGPGTRLTVT.

The V gene is TRBV19, the J gene TRBJ2-1; TRBD1 agrees at 10 bases. From germline, CDR1 is LNHDA and CDR2 SQIVND (reference sequence). The V gene end was trimmed by 1 base and the J gene end by 3 bases; junction bases not matched to a gene: 3. This CDR3 is built from 16 residues. The CDR3 reads CASSIGDRGIYNEQFF. The CDR3 DNA sequence: TGTGCCAGTAGTATAGGGGACAGGGGTATCTACAATGAGCAGTTCTTC.

This clone was observed a single time. This chain connects TRBV5-4 to TRBJ1-2, with TRBD1 identical over 7 bases. The V gene's germline CDR1 is SGHNT and CDR2 YYREEE (reference sequence). The J segment lost 4 bases and the V segment lost 0 bases, leaving 3 bases of the junction unmatched. The CDR3 is made up of 14 amino acids. Here the CDR3 DNA reads TGTGCCAGCAGCTTGGATAGGGGGCCCTATGGCTACACCTTC. Translating it yields CASSLDRGPYGYTF.

This clone has more than one count but fewer than ten. The rearrangement uses TRBV2 and TRBJ2-7; 10 nucleotides agree with TRBD1. CDR3 length: 15 residues. CDR1 is SNHLY, CDR2 FYNNEI, per germline. Trimming removed 4 bases from V and 3 bases from J; junction bases left unmatched: 6. The CDR3 coding sequence is TGTGCCAGCAGTGGACAGGGGGCTTGGATCTACGAGCAGTACTTC. Translated: CASSGQGAWIYEQYF. The whole variable domain, remainder taken from reference TRBV2 and TRBJ2-7, is EPEVTQTPSHQVTQMGQEVILRCVPISNHLYFYWYRQILGQKVEFLVSFYNNEISEKSEIFDDQFSVERPDGSNFTLKIRSTKLEDSAMYFCASSGQGAWIYEQYFGPGTRLTVT.

The V call is TRBV5-1, the J call TRBJ2-1, with TRBD2 matching 10 bases. The germline CDR1 and CDR2 sequences are SGHRS and YFSETQ. The trim removed 1 base at V and 5 bases at J, leaving 6 bases unmatched. The CDR3 contains 16 residues. DNA for the CDR3: TGCGCCAGCAGCTTGAGGACTAGCGGAGGCAACAATGAGCAGTTCTTC. Its translation: CASSLRTSGGNNEQFF.

The chain employs TRBV21-1 and TRBJ1-2. TRBV21-1 is a listed pseudogene. The CDR3 is made up of 15 amino acids. The DNA of the CDR3 is TGTGCCAGCAGCAACAACCGGGAGTATGGGGGAGGCTACACCTTC. The encoded protein is CASSNNREYGGGYTF.

The chain is built from TRBV18 and TRBJ2-5; 9 bases line up with TRBD1. The CDR3 loop spans 14 amino acids. Germline lookup yields CDR1 KGHSH and CDR2 LQKENI. J gave up 5 bases and V 4 bases, and 5 bases lay outside the gene matches. This CDR3 reads CASSLGTGLETQYF. CDR3 nucleotide sequence: TGTGCCAGCTCACTCGGGACAGGGCTCGAGACCCAGTACTTC.